The clone carrying this T cell receptor beta chain showed up just a few times. This sample was included in a study of follicular helper T cells after annual influenza vaccination. The overall study: Days 0, 7 and 28 post-vaccination were the blood draw times.

The V end was cut by 2 bases, the J end by 1 base, with 8 bases between. This CDR3 is built from 14 residues. Germline-derived CDR1 and CDR2 are SGHTA and FQGTGA. Stated time point: 2015-2016 season, pre-vaccination. Adults received seasonal inactivated influenza vaccine, with sorted blood CD4 subsets sequenced before and after. Donors with HIV/AIDS, active malignancy, immunomodulators or active illness were excluded. Sequencing was performed with immunoSEQ multiplex PCR; in TCRdb, only in-frame clones are kept and a portion is missing. The sample has several thousand clones, roughly four fifths seen once.

The clonotype originates from an adult who received the influenza vaccine. Sample: CXCR5+ CD38- circulating T follicular helper cells from blood, taken on the day of influenza vaccination. Subset here: circulating Tfh, non-naive CD4+CXCR5+PD-1+ (ICOS+CD38+ or ICOS-CD38-). The chain recombines TRBV7-3 with TRBJ1-1; D is ambiguous. CDR3 in amino acids: CASSLLGENTEAFF. The CDR3 coding sequence is TGTGCCAGCAGCTTACTAGGAGAGAACACTGAAGCTTTCTTT.